This TCR beta chain was observed in a study of radiotherapy plus CTLA-4 blockade in lung cancer. Whole-study context: Disease control was seen in about 34% of patients, objective responses in approximately 19%.

Comments on this clone: Its specificity is not known.

Findings and limits, study-wide: Researchers report tumor-derived TCR clones expanding in blood after radiotherapy plus ipilimumab. Per reports, early blood T cell clone dynamics, plus interferon-beta, forecast response most strongly.

Clones were read by immunoSEQ multiplex PCR, and TCRdb kept only the in-frame ones, dropping some. The data contain 25,000 to 35,000 clones, approximately 78% of them singletons. CTLA-4 blockade using ipilimumab, together with focal radiation, was received by patients with chemo-refractory metastatic non-small-cell lung cancer. The CDR3 extends over 15 amino acids. CDR1 and CDR2 (germline): LNHDA, SQIVND (reference sequence). The J segment lost 4 bases and the V segment lost 4 bases, leaving 4 bases of the junction unmatched. The specimen comprised peripheral blood, sampled from a patient treated with radiotherapy plus ipilimumab. The J gene is TRBJ2-2, the V gene TRBV19; 9 bases align to TRBD1. The receptor's source is a human donor with non-small cell lung cancer who had stable disease on radiotherapy plus ipilimumab. CDR3: CASSRGQGSTGELFF. The CDR3 coding sequence is TGTGCCAGTAGTAGAGGACAGGGGAGCACCGGGGAGCTGTTTTTT.